This T cell receptor (beta chain) was captured by sequencing in a study of blood T cell repertoires in COVID-19. Whole-study context: Samples came from the United States, Italy and Spain, spanning acute and convalescent COVID-19. The analysed material was cDNA or gDNA that came from T cells, B-cell-depleted T cells, or PBMCs.

TCRdb's copy holds only in-frame clones and misses some; the assay was immunoSEQ multiplex PCR. In the table there are 100,000 to 150,000 clones, about nine tenths of which are singletons. Trimming cost V 5 bases and J 1 base; bases outside gene matches: 3. The CDR3 loop spans 13 amino acids. The germline CDR1 and CDR2 sequences are GTSNPN and SVGIG (reference sequence). This TCR came from a man aged 35 to 55 with acute or convalescent COVID-19. Source material: peripheral blood. The chain employs TRBV30 and TRBJ1-2; 8 bases align to TRBD1. The CDR3 nucleotides are TGTGCCTGGGGGACAGGATTTAACTATGGCTACACCTTC. Translated, it gives CAWGTGFNYGYTF.